This T cell receptor (beta chain) is from a study of shared clonotypes between healthy human individuals. Overall study: Sampling drew on donors who were a couple of women and a few men aged 18 to 49.

Naive CD8 cells were CD45RO-negative, positively selected for CCR7, excluding terminally differentiated effector memory CD45RA+ cells. CDR3 length equals 13 residues. The V end was cut by 10 bases, the J end by 4 bases, with 16 bases between. Germline CDR1 WSHSY, CDR2 SAAADI. Sequencing used immunoSEQ multiplex PCR; TCRdb keeps in-frame clones, though not all of them. Of hundreds of thousands of clones listed, roughly 98% are singletons. The material sequenced was naive CD8+ T cells sorted from blood. The chain has TRBV10-2 and TRBJ1-1, with D hard to call. The receptor comes from a man younger than 45 in good health. CDR3 DNA: TGCGCCACCAAGGGAGGGCCAGGCACTGAAGCTTTCTTT. Protein sequence: CATKGGPGTEAFF.